This T cell receptor beta chain appears in the sequencing data of a study of CD8 T cells in Susac syndrome. A note on this clonotype: Antigen specificity is unknown.

Sequencing of TCR beta covered CD8+ and CD4+ T cells obtained from blood. Included as multiple sclerosis controls were treatment-naive patients who had stable or active relapsing-remitting disease. Overall study results and limits: The study admitted that it had a relatively small number of individuals in its TCR sequencing and HLA analysis.

This CDR3 contains 12 residues. Germline assignment: CDR1 DFQATT and CDR2 SNEGSKA (reference sequence). V lost 5 bases to trimming and J lost 8 bases; unmatched junction nucleotides: 8. Random hexamers were used to reverse transcribe an amount of roughly 0.5 to 1 ug RNA. TCR beta CDR3 was amplified by immunoSEQ multiplex PCR. This amplification extended across 54 Vbeta and 13 Jbeta segments. TCRdb analysed the immunoSEQ multiplex PCR reads with MiXCR anew, one entry per CDR3 protein. Of about 280,000 distinct CDR3 sequences listed, 80% to 90% are singletons. The source of this sequence is a human donor with multiple sclerosis. This chain uses TRBV20-1 with TRBJ1-2, with 7 bases identical to TRBD1. The sample consisted of CD8+ T cells from PBMCs. Here the CDR3 reads CSAGPGQEGYTF. The CDR3 DNA sequence: TGCAGTGCTGGTCCCGGACAGGAGGGCTACACCTTC.